Here is one T cell receptor (beta chain) with its context. Antigen unknown. This sample was included in a study of cytomegalovirus exposure and HLA in healthy donors. Study observations and caveats: Rare TCR sequences dominated, though some public TCRs recurred in many donors.

The PCR had 60 Vbeta and 13 Jbeta primers. Profiled with immunoSEQ multiplex PCR; TCRdb holds only in-frame clones, not every one. Among 130,000 to 150,000 clones listed, around 84% were seen once. Sequencing input: PBMCs. The receptor was isolated from a boy aged 2 to 9 in good health and CMV-seronegative.

CDR3 DNA: TGTGCCAGCAGAGGACAGGCAAACAATCAGCCCCAGCATTTT. Translation: CASRGQANNQPQHF. The gene calls are TRBV27 and TRBJ1-5; TRBD1 matches at 7 bases. Unmatched junction bases numbered 5, after V lost 6 bases and J lost 3 bases. The CDR3 loop spans 14 amino acids. Germline CDR1 reads MNHEY; CDR2 reads SMNVEV (reference sequence).